Presented here are 23 T cell receptor beta chains from one specimen sequenced in a study of Graves' ophthalmopathy and Graves' hyperthyroidism. Investigators amplified TCR beta CDR3 regions from RNA transcripts. Following a first-round RT-PCR that used HTBI primers, a second-round multiplex PCR was carried out. TCRdb itself ran the multiplex PCR reads through MiXCR, one entry per CDR3 protein. The sample has around 400,000 distinct CDR3 sequences, about 17% seen once. Sequencing used peripheral blood. These receptors originate from a woman aged 18-29 years with Graves' ophthalmopathy.

This clonotype was counted many times. V gene TRBV7-9 combines with J gene TRBJ1-6; D uncertain. V lost 1 base and J 8 bases, leaving 15 bases between the germline ends. The CDR3 sequence is 16 residues long. The germline V gene has CDR1 SEHNR and CDR2 FQNEAQ (reference sequence). The CDR3 bases are TGTGCCAGCAGCTTAGGTGCAGGAAAGGCATATTCACCCCTCCACTTT. Protein product: CASSLGAGKAYSPLHF.

This clonotype has a count of ten or more. The chain carries TRBV7-2 and TRBJ1-6; 8 positions agree with TRBD1. The CDR3 consists of 16 residues. The V segment lost 8 bases and the J segment 6 bases; nucleotides outside the gene matches: 12. Germline CDR1 and CDR2: SGHTA and FQGNSA. CDR3 in DNA: TGTGCCAGCCTAACCCCCGGGACAGGCTTTAATTCACCCCTCCACTTT. Protein: CASLTPGTGFNSPLHF.

In this sample, this clonotype turned up a few times. The chain's CDR3 is CASSYSRRPGQPSYEQYF. The CDR3 DNA reads as TGTGCCAGCAGTTACTCGAGGAGGCCGGGACAACCTTCCTACGAGCAGTACTTC. The gene calls are TRBV6-2 or TRBV6-3 and TRBJ2-7, with D maybe TRBD1 (6 bases). Trimming cost V 0 bases and J 1 base, with 19 bases left between them. There are 18 residues in the CDR3. CDR1 is MNHEY and CDR2 is SVGEGT in the germline V gene.

Ten or more counts support this clonotype. The chain couples TRBV30 to TRBJ1-2; D may be TRBD1 (6 bases). This CDR3 comprises 14 residues. Deletions cut 4 bases from V and 6 bases from J, with 18 bases between. Germline V CDR1 and CDR2: GTSNPN, SVGIG (reference sequence). CDR3 in amino acids: CAWTPGVPGDGYTF. CDR3 DNA sequence: TGTGCCTGGACCCCAGGGGTTCCTGGCGATGGCTACACCTTC.

This clonotype came up many times. The rearrangement links TRBV30 to TRBJ2-2, with TRBD2 matching over 10 bases. Germline-derived CDR1 and CDR2 are GTSNPN and SVGIG (reference sequence). V lost 3 bases, J lost 0 bases, and 1 base stayed unmatched. The CDR3 runs 15 residues. The CDR3 region is CAWRTSGPNTGELFF. DNA of the CDR3: TGTGCCTGGAGGACTAGCGGGCCGAACACCGGGGAGCTGTTTTTT.

This clonotype showed up many times. The chain recombines TRBV12-3 or TRBV12-4 with TRBJ1-4; D call uncertain. V gave up 10 bases and J gave up 7 bases, with 7 bases separating them. This CDR3 has 10 amino acids. The CDR3 DNA is TGTGCCACGTCCGGTGAAAAACTGTTTTTT. It is translated as CATSGEKLFF.

This clonotype was detected a few times. The chain recombines TRBV7-2 with TRBJ2-5, with TRBD2 matching over 7 bases. This CDR3 region has 14 residues. Germline V gene sequence: CDR1 SGHTA, CDR2 FQGNSA. The J segment lost 1 base and the V segment lost 4 bases, leaving 3 bases of the junction unmatched. CDR3 nucleotide sequence: TGTGCCAGCAGCTGGGGCGGGGGCCAAGAGACCCAGTACTTC. As protein: CASSWGGGQETQYF.

This clonotype was seen ten or more times. The chain carries TRBV20-1 and TRBJ1-1, with D unclear. This CDR3 contains 14 residues. Looked up from germline, CDR1 is DFQATT and CDR2 is SNEGSKA (reference sequence). V was trimmed by 3 bases and J by 3 bases, leaving 14 bases between them. The CDR3 spells CSASERLVYTEAFF. The CDR3 DNA follows: TGCAGTGCTAGTGAGCGTCTGGTTTACACTGAAGCTTTCTTT.

This clonotype was picked up many times. This chain uses TRBV10-3 with TRBJ1-1, with TRBD1 as a possible D gene (6 bases). The CDR3 sequence is 16 residues long. Trimming stripped 1 base from V and 2 bases from J, with 14 bases between. Germline CDR1 reads ENHRY; CDR2 reads SYGVKD. The CDR3 DNA reads as TGTGCCATCAGTGAGTTAGGGGGTGATGGTAACACTGAAGCTTTCTTT. Protein: CAISELGGDGNTEAFF.

There are many counts of this clonotype. The chain couples TRBV18 to TRBJ1-5; D is uncertain. V dropped 4 bases and J dropped 7 bases, with 11 bases sitting between them. Germline V CDR1 and CDR2: KGHSH, LQKENI. CDR3 length equals 13 residues. The CDR3 here is CASSQLRGQPQHF. The CDR3 nucleotides are TGTGCCAGCTCACAACTCCGGGGACAGCCCCAGCATTTT.

This clonotype was observed many times. The V and J genes are TRBV7-2 and TRBJ2-7; either TRBD1 or TRBD2 may supply D (5 bases each). Deletions cut 5 bases from V and 1 base from J, with 15 bases between. This CDR3 region has 15 residues. Germline CDR1 reads SGHTA; CDR2 reads FQGNSA. The CDR3 spells CASSRADEGSYEQYF. The CDR3 region has the DNA TGTGCCAGCAGCCGCGCGGACGAGGGGTCCTACGAGCAGTACTTC.

This clonotype was detected many times. The V call is TRBV11-1, the J call TRBJ2-5, with D uncertain. Germline-derived CDR1 and CDR2 are SGHAT and FQDESV (reference sequence). The CDR3 is made up of 17 amino acids. The V end was cut by 4 bases, the J end by 1 base, with 19 bases between. CDR3 in DNA: TGTGCCAGCAGCTCGGGCCCGCCAAGGCCTCTCCAAGAGACCCAGTACTTC. Translating it yields CASSSGPPRPLQETQYF.

This clonotype was seen a handful of times. V gene TRBV9 combines with J gene TRBJ2-5, with 12 bases lining up with TRBD2. Germline V gives CDR1 SGDLS, CDR2 YYNGEE. CDR3 length equals 17 residues. V trimming: 0 bases; J trimming: 2 bases; junction bases outside the gene matches: 5. CDR3 sequence (DNA): TGTGCCAGCAGCGTAGGGACTAGCGGGACCACTCAAGAGACCCAGTACTTC. Its translation: CASSVGTSGTTQETQYF.

This clonotype was seen ten or more times. The chain joins TRBV30 to TRBJ1-2; TRBD1 matches 7 bases. Germline V gene data show CDR1 as GTSNPN and CDR2 as SVGIG (reference sequence). This CDR3 is built from 14 residues. Trimming removed 0 bases from V and 7 bases from J; junction bases left unmatched: 8. CDR3 bases: TGTGCCTGGAGTGTCGGAGGGGGCTCGGGTGGCTACACCTTC. Translating it yields CAWSVGGGSGGYTF.

This clonotype was found many times. The chain couples TRBV20-1 to TRBJ1-2, with D possibly being TRBD1 (5 bases). The V end lost 6 bases, the J end lost 9 bases, and 11 bases lay between the germline ends. CDR1 is DFQATT and CDR2 is SNEGSKA in the germline V gene (reference sequence). The CDR3 totals 10 residues. DNA for the CDR3: TGCAGTGCGGACACTTTGAGCTACACCTTC. This gives the protein CSADTLSYTF.

This clonotype was counted ten times or more. The chain uses TRBV5-5 and TRBJ1-2; D unresolved. The CDR3 is 14 residues long. Germline CDR1 SGHKS, CDR2 YYEKEE (reference sequence). Trimming removed 1 base from V and 1 base from J, with 8 bases in between. The CDR3 reads CASSLSEYNYGYTF. The CDR3 DNA follows: TGTGCCAGCAGCTTGTCCGAGTATAACTATGGCTACACCTTC.

In this sample, this clonotype turned up many times. The chain is built from TRBV11-1 and TRBJ2-5, with 7 bases lining up with TRBD2. The germline V gene encodes CDR1 SGHAT and CDR2 FQDESV (reference sequence). The junction had 17 bases not matched to a gene; V was cut back by 5 bases and J by 5 bases. This CDR3 contains 17 residues. The CDR3, as DNA: TGTGCCAGCAGCGACCACCGGGGGACCAGGGAGGGGGAGACCCAGTACTTC. This sequence encodes CASSDHRGTREGETQYF. Looking up the rest from reference TRBV11-1 and TRBJ2-5 gives the full variable domain: EAEVAQSPRYKITEKSQAVAFWCDPISGHATLYWYRQILGQGPELLVQFQDESVVDDSQLPKDRFSAERLKGVDSTLKIQPAELGDSAMYLCASSDHRGTREGETQYFGPGTRLLVL.

This clonotype was seen repeatedly, ten times or more. V is TRBV25-1 and J is TRBJ2-7; D is unresolved. The germline CDR1 and CDR2 sequences are MGHDK and SYGVNS. Between the trimmed V and J ends, which lost 2 bases and 1 base, there was a span of 9 bases. This CDR3 is 14 amino acids long. The CDR3 nucleotides read TGTGCCAGCAGTGAACCTTCAGATTCCTACGAGCAGTACTTC. This gives the protein CASSEPSDSYEQYF.

The chain recombines TRBV7-2 with TRBJ2-7; 10 positions agree with TRBD1. Per germline, CDR1 SGHTA and CDR2 FQGNSA. V trimming: 8 bases; J trimming: 7 bases; junction bases outside the gene matches: 8. The CDR3 is 13 residues long. The CDR3 nucleotides are TGTGCCAGCGCGGGACAGGGGCCCGGGGAGCAGTACTTC. Translation: CASAGQGPGEQYF.

This clonotype was counted many times. The genes are TRBV28 and TRBJ2-2; the match to TRBD2 covers 13 bases. The junction had 10 bases not matched to a gene; V was cut back by 4 bases and J by 2 bases. The CDR3 has 19 residues. The germline V gene has CDR1 MDHEN and CDR2 SYDVKM. CDR3: CASSYPLGTSGINTGELFF. CDR3 nucleotides: TGTGCCAGCAGTTACCCTTTGGGGACTAGCGGGATCAACACCGGGGAGCTGTTTTTT.

This clonotype has at least ten counts. The chain uses TRBV13 and TRBJ1-6, with 8 bases identical to TRBD1. The CDR3 has 16 amino acids. Unmatched junction bases numbered 5, after V lost 5 bases and J lost 2 bases. CDR1 is PRHDT, CDR2 FYEKMQ, per germline (reference sequence). The CDR3 DNA is TGTGCCAGCAGCCCGACAGGGGAGGCCTATAATTCACCCCTCCACTTT. Translation: CASSPTGEAYNSPLHF.

There are a few counts of this clonotype. The chain employs TRBV28 and TRBJ1-1; D unclear. Germline V gene data show CDR1 as MDHEN and CDR2 as SYDVKM. Deletions cut 2 bases from V and 8 bases from J, with 9 bases between. The CDR3 loop spans 12 amino acids. CDR3 bases: TGTGCCAGCAGTTTACAGCCGACCGAAGCTTTCTTT. Its protein product is CASSLQPTEAFF.

In its sample, this clonotype was seen many times. The chain combines TRBV7-2 with TRBJ2-5; no clear D gene. Germline V CDR1 and CDR2: SGHTA, FQGNSA. With 6 bases removed from V and 8 bases from J, the gap between germline ends came to 19 bases. The CDR3 contains 14 residues. The CDR3 protein is CASRDNKGWFTQYF. The CDR3 nucleotides are TGTGCCAGCAGGGATAACAAGGGTTGGTTTACCCAGTACTTC.